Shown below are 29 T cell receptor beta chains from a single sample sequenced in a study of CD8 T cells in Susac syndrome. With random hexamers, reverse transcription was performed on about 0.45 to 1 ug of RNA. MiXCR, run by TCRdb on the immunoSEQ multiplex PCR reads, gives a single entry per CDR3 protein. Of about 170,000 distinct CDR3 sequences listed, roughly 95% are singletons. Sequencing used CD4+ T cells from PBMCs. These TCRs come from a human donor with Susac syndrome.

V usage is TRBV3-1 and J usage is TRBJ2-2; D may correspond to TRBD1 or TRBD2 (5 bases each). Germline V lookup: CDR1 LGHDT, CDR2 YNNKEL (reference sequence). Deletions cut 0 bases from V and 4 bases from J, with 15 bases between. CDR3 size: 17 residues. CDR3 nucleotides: TGTGCCAGCAGCCAAGATCTCGGGACCCCAGGCACCGGGGAGCTGTTTTTT. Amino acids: CASSQDLGTPGTGELFF.

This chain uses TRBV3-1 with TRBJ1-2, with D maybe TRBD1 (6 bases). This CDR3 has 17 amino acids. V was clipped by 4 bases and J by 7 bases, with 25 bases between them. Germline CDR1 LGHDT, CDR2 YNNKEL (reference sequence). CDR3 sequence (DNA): TGTGCCAGCAGCCTCACGCCGGCGGGGGGCGCGACGGGTGGCTACACCTTC. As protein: CASSLTPAGGATGGYTF.

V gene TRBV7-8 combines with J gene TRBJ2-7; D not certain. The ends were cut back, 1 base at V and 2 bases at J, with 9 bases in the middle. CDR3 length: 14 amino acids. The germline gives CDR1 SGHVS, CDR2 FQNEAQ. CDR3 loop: CASSLVGIPYEQYV. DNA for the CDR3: TGTGCCAGCAGCTTAGTAGGGATTCCCTACGAGCAGTACGTC.

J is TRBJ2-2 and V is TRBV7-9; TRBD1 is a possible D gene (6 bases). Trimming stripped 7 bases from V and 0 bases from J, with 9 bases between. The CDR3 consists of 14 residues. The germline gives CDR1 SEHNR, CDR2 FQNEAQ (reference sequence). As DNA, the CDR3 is TGTGCCAGCAATGGGGGCACGAACACCGGGGAGCTGTTTTTT. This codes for CASNGGTNTGELFF. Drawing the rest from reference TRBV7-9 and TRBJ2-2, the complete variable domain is DTGVSQNPRHKITKRGQNVTFRCDPISEHNRLYWYRQTLGQGPEFLTYFQNEAQLEKSRLLSDRFSAERPKGSFSTLEIQRTEQGDSAMYLCASNGGTNTGELFFGEGSRLTVL.

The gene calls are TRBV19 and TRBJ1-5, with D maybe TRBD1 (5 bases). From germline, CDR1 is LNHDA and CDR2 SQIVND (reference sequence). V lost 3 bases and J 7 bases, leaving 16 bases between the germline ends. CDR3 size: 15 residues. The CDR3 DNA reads TGTGCCAGTAGTATTGACTGGGGCCAGGGCCAGCCCCAGCATTTT. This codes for CASSIDWGQGQPQHF.

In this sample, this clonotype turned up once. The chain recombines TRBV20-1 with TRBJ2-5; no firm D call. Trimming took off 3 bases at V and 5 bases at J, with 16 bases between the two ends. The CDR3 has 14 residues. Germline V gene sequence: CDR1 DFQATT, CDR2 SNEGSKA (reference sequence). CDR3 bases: TGCAGTGCTAGCCTGACCGAGATTGGGGAGACCCAGTACTTC. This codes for CSASLTEIGETQYF.

Written as DNA, the CDR3 is TGCAGCGTTGGGGACGTCATCTATGGCTACACCTTC. Its translation is CSVGDVIYGYTF. J is TRBJ1-2 and V is TRBV29-1; possible D gene TRBD1, 5 bases. CDR1 SQVTM and CDR2 ANQGSEA come from the germline V gene. V was clipped by 4 bases and J by 4 bases, with 10 bases between them. This CDR3 comprises 12 residues.

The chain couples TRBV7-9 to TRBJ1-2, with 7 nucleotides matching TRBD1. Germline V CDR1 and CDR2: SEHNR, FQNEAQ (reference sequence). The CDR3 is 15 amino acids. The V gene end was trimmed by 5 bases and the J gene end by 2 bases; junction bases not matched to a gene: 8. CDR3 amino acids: CASSLEQGKNYGYTF. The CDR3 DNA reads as TGTGCCAGCAGCCTCGAACAGGGGAAGAACTATGGCTACACCTTC. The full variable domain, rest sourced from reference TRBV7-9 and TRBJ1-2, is DTGVSQNPRHKITKRGQNVTFRCDPISEHNRLYWYRQTLGQGPEFLTYFQNEAQLEKSRLLSDRFSAERPKGSFSTLEIQRTEQGDSAMYLCASSLEQGKNYGYTFGSGTRLTVV.

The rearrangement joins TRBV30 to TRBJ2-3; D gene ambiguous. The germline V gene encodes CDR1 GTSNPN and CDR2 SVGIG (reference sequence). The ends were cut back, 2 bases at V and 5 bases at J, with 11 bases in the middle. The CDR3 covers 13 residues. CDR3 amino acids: CAWSSEWGDTQYF. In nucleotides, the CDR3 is TGTGCCTGGAGTTCCGAGTGGGGAGATACGCAGTATTTT.

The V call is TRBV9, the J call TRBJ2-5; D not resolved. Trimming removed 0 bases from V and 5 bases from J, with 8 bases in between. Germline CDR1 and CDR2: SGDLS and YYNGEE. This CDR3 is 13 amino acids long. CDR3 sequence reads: CASSVGMSETQYF. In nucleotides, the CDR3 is TGTGCCAGCAGCGTAGGCATGTCGGAGACCCAGTACTTC.

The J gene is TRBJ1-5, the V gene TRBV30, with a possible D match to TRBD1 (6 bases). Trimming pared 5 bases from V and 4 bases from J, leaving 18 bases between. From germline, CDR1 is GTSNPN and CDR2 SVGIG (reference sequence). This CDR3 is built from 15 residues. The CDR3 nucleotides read TGTGCCTGGTCGAGGGGGGGCTATACTAATCAGCCCCAGCATTTT. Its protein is CAWSRGGYTNQPQHF.

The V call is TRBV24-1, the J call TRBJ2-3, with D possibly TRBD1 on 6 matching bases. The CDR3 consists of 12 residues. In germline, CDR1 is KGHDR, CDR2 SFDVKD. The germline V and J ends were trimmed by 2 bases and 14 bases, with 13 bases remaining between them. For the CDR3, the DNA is TGTGCCACCAGTGATTCATGGGACATTTTGTATTTT. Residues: CATSDSWDILYF.

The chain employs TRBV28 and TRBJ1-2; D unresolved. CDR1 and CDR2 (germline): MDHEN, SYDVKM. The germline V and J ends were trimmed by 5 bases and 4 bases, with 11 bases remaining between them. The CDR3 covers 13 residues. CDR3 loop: CASSRGASYGYTF. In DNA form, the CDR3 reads TGTGCCAGCAGTAGAGGAGCGAGCTATGGCTACACCTTC.

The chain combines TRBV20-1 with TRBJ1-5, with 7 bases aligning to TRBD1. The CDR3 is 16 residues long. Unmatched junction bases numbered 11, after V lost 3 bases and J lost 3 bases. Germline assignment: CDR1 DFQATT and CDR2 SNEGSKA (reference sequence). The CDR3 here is CSASPTTGDDNQPQHF. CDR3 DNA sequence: TGCAGTGCTAGCCCGACTACAGGGGACGACAATCAGCCCCAGCATTTT.

The CDR3 DNA sequence: TGTGCCAGCTCACCACCAGGGGATCGGAATGGCTACACCTTC. Its protein product is CASSPPGDRNGYTF. The chain uses TRBV18 and TRBJ1-2, with D maybe TRBD1 (5 bases). The CDR3 covers 14 residues. From germline, CDR1 is KGHSH and CDR2 LQKENI. Trimming took off 0 bases at V and 6 bases at J, with 11 bases between the two ends.

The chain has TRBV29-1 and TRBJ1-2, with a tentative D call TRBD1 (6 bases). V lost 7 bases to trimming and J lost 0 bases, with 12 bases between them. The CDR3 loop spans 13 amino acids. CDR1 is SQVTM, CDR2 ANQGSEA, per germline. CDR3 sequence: CSATQGTNYGYTF. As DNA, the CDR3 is TGCAGCGCCACACAGGGAACTAACTATGGCTACACCTTC.

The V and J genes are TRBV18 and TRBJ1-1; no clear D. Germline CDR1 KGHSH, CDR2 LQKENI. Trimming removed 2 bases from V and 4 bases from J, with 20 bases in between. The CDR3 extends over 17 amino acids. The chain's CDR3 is CASSPTGRGGSGTEAFF. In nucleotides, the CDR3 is TGTGCCAGCTCACCAACGGGTCGCGGCGGGTCGGGCACTGAAGCTTTCTTT.

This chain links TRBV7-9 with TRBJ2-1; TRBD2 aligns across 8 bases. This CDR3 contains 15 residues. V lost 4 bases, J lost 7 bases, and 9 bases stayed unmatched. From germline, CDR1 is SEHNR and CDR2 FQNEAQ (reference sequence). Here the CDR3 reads CASSSMRGANNEQFF. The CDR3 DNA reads TGTGCCAGCAGCTCAATGCGGGGGGCCAATAATGAGCAGTTCTTC.

CDR3 in DNA: TGTGCCAGCAGCCAAGATCTTCCAGGGACTCAATCCACAGATACGCAGTATTTT. This gives the protein CASSQDLPGTQSTDTQYF. The chain recombines TRBV4-2 with TRBJ2-3; D perhaps matches TRBD2 (6 bases). The length of the CDR3 is 18 residues. The ends were cut back, 0 bases at V and 2 bases at J, with 18 bases in the middle. Germline V gene lookup returns CDR1 LGHNA and CDR2 YNFKEQ.

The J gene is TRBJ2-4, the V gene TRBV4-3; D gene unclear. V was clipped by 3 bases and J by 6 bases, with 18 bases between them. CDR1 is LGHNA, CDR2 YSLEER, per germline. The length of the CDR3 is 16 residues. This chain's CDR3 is CASSQPFPTTGNIQYF. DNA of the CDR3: TGCGCCAGCAGCCAGCCTTTCCCGACGACGGGAAACATTCAGTACTTC.

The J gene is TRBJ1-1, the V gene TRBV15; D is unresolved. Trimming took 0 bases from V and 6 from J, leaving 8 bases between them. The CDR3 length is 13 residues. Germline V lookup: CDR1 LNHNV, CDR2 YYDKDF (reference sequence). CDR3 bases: TGTGCCACCAGCAGAGATAGGGTAGCTGAAGCTTTCTTT. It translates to CATSRDRVAEAFF.

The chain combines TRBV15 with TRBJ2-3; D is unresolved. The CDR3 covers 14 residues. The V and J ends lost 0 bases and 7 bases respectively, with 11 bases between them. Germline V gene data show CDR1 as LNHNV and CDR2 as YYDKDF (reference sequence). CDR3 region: CATSRDPSVYTQYF. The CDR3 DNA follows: TGTGCCACCAGCAGAGATCCCTCGGTCTATACGCAGTATTTT. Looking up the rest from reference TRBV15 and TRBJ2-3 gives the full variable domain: DAMVIQNPRYQVTQFGKPVTLSCSQTLNHNVMYWYQQKSSQAPKLLFHYYDKDFNNEADTPDNFQSRRPNTSFCFLDIRSPGLGDTAMYLCATSRDPSVYTQYFGPGTRLTVL.

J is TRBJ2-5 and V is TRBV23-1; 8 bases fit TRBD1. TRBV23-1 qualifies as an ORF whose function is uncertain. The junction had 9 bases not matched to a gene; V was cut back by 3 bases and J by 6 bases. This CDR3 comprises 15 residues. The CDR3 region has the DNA TGCGCCAGCAGTCAGGCGACAGGGGCTGGGAAGACCCAGTACTTC. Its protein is CASSQATGAGKTQYF.

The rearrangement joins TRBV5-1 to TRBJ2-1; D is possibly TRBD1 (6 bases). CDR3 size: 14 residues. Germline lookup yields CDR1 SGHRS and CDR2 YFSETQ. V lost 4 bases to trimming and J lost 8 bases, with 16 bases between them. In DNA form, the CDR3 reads TGCGCCAGCAGCCAAACTCCGCGACAGGATGAGCAGTTCTTC. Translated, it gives CASSQTPRQDEQFF.

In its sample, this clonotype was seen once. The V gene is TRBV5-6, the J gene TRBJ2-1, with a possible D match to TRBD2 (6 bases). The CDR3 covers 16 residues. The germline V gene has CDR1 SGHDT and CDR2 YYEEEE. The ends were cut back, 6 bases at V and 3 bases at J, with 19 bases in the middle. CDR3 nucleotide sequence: TGTGCCAGCAACACCTACGGGCGGGGCAACTACAATGAGCAGTTCTTC. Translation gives CASNTYGRGNYNEQFF.

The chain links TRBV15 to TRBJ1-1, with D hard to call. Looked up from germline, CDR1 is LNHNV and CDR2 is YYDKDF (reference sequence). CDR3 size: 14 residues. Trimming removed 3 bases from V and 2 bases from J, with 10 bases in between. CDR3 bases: TGTGCCACCAGCAGGCCTGCGGATAACACTGAAGCTTTCTTT. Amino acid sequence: CATSRPADNTEAFF. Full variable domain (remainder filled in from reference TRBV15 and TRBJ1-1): DAMVIQNPRYQVTQFGKPVTLSCSQTLNHNVMYWYQQKSSQAPKLLFHYYDKDFNNEADTPDNFQSRRPNTSFCFLDIRSPGLGDTAMYLCATSRPADNTEAFFGQGTRLTVV.

As DNA, the CDR3 is TGTGCCAGCAGCGGAGCGGGGGGCGGGCTGGATACGCAGTATTTT. Its translation: CASSGAGGGLDTQYF. The chain recombines TRBV7-3 with TRBJ2-3; 9 bases agree with TRBD2. The CDR3 is 15 residues long. V was pared by 5 bases and J by 6 bases, with 9 bases of the junction left unmatched. From germline, CDR1 is SGHTA and CDR2 FQGTGA. The entire variable domain, with the rest obtained from reference TRBV7-3 and TRBJ2-3, is as follows: GAGVSQTPSNKVTEKGKYVELRCDPISGHTALYWYRQSLGQGPEFLIYFQGTGAADDSGLPNDRFFAVRPEGSVSTLKIQRTERGDSAVYLCASSGAGGGLDTQYFGPGTRLTVL.

This CDR3 reads CASSSRTALGEQFF. The CDR3 DNA sequence: TGTGCCAGCAGCTCCCGGACAGCTTTAGGTGAGCAGTTCTTC. This sequence joins TRBV5-4 and TRBJ2-1, with D tentatively TRBD1 (6 bases). Germline-derived CDR1 and CDR2 are SGHNT and YYREEE (reference sequence). The germline V and J ends were trimmed by 3 bases and 9 bases, with 16 bases remaining between them. The CDR3 contains 14 residues.

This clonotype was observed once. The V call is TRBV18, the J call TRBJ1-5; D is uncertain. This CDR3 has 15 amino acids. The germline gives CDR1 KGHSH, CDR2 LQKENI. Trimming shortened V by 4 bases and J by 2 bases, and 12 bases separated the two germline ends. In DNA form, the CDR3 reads TGTGCCAGCTCACTGACAATCGTCGGCAATCAGCCCCAGCATTTT. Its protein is CASSLTIVGNQPQHF.